This T cell receptor (beta chain) was recorded in a study of blood T cell repertoires in COVID-19. Germline CDR1 reads SGHNT; CDR2 reads YYREEE (reference sequence). The CDR3 spans 16 residues. Trimming shortened V by 1 base and J by 2 bases, and 10 bases separated the two germline ends. Generated by immunoSEQ multiplex PCR, the TCRdb table keeps only in-frame clones and is missing some. The data show nearly 300,000 clones, about 87% seen once. Sample: peripheral blood. This TCR was recovered from a woman aged 30 to 39 who had recovered from COVID-19. The V gene is TRBV5-4, the J gene TRBJ2-6; D gene uncertain. This CDR3 is CASSLFLRTGANVLTF. The CDR3 nucleotides read TGTGCCAGCAGCTTGTTTTTGAGGACTGGGGCCAACGTCCTGACTTTC.